The sequence of this TCR beta chain was determined in a study of identical twins. TCRdb re-derived calls from the 5' RACE reads in MiXCR, one entry per CDR3 protein. The sample has some 96,000 distinct CDR3 sequences, roughly 6% seen once; the top ten hold roughly 12%. This clonotype was found many times. The CDR3 extends over 15 amino acids. Germline trimming cut 9 bases from V and 4 bases from J; bases unmatched to any gene: 8. The germline V gene encodes CDR1 ENHRY and CDR2 SYGVKD. The chain employs TRBV10-3 and TRBJ2-6; 8 bases agree with TRBD2. Sequenced input: memory T cells sorted from blood. This clonotype was obtained from a woman between 45 and 65 years old in good health. CDR3 bases: TGTGCCATTGAAGCGGGAGAAGGAGGGGCCAACGTCCTGACTTTC. Residues: CAIEAGEGGANVLTF.